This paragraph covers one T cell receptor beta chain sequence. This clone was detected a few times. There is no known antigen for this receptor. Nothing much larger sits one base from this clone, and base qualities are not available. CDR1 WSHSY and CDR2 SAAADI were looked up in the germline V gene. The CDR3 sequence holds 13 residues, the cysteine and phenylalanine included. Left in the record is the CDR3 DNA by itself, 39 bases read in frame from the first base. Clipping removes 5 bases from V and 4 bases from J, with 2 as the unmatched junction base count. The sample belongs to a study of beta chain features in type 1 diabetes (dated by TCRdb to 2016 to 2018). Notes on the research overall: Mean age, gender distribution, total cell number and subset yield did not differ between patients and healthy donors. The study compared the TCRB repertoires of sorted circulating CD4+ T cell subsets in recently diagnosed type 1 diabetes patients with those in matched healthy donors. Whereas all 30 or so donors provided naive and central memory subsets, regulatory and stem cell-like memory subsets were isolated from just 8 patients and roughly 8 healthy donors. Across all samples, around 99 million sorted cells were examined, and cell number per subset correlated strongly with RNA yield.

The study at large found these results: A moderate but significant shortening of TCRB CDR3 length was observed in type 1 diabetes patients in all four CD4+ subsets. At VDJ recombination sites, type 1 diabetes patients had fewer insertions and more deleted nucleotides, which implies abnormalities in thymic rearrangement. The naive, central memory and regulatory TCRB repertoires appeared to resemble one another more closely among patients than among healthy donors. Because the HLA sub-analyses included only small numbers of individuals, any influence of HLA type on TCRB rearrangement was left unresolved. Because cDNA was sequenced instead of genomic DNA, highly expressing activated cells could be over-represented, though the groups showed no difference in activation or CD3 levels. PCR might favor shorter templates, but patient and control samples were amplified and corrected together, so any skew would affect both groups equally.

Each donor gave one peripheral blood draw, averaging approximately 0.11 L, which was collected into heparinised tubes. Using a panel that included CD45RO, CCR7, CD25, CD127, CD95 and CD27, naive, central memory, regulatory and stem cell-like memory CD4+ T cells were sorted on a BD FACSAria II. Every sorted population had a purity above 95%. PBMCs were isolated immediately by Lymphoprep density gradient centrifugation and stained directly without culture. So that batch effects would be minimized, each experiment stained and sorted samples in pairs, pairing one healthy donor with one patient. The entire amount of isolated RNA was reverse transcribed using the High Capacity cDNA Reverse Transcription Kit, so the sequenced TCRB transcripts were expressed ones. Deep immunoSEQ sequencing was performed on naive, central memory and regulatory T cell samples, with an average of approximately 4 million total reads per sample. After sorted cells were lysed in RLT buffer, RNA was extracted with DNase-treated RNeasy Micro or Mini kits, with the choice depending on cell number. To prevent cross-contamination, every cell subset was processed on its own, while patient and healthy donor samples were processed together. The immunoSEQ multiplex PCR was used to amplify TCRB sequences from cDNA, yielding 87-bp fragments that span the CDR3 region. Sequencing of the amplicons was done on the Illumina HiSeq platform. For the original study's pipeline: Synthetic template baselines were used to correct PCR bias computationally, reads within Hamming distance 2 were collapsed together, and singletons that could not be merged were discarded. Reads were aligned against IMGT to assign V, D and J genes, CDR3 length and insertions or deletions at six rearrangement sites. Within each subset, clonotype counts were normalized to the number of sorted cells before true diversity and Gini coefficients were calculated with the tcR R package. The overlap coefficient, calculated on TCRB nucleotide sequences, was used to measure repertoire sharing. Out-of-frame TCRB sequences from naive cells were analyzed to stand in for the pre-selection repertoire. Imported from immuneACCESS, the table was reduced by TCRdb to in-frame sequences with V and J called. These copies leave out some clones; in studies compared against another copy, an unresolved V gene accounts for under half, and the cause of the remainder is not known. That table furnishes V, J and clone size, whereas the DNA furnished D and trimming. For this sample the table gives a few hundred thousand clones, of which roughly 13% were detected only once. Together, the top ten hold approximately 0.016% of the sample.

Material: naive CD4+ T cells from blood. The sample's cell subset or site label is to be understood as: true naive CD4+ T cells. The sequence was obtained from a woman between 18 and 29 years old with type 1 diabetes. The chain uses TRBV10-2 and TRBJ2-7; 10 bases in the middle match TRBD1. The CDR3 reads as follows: CASSRDRGYEQYF. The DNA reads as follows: TGCGCCAGCAGTCGGGACAGGGGTTACGAGCAGTACTTC.